A selection of T cell receptor beta chains follows, all from one sample in a study of blood T cell repertoires in COVID-19. Profiled with immunoSEQ multiplex PCR; TCRdb holds only in-frame clones, not every one. The table shows approximately 31,000 clones, with roughly 85% occurring only once. Input material: peripheral blood. The receptors derive from an elderly woman with active or convalescent COVID-19. CDR3s include the opening cysteine and the closing phenylalanine or tryptophan. D genes are given only for firm matches. The listing skips clone size in some rows; elsewhere it reads once, few, many or a size class.

d_call | j_call | clone_size | v_call | cdr3_nt | cdr3_aa
- | TRBJ1-2 | - | TRBV7-6 | TGTGCCAGCAGCTTAGTCGGGGGTTCTGGCTACACCTTC | CASSLVGGSGYTF
TRBD2 | TRBJ2-1 | - | TRBV13 | TGTGCCAGCAGCCATACCGGGACTAGCGGCTACAATGAGCAGTTCTTC | CASSHTGTSGYNEQFF
TRBD2 | TRBJ2-5 | - | TRBV27 | TGTGCCAGCAGTCCCAATAGCCCCTTAGCGGGGAGGGGGGAGACCCAGTACTTC | CASSPNSPLAGRGETQYF
TRBD2 | TRBJ2-7 | - | TRBV12-3/TRBV12-4 | TGTGCCTCCAGCCGGCTAGCGGATTACGAGCAGTACTTC | CASSRLADYEQYF
TRBD1 | TRBJ1-6 | - | TRBV5-1 | TGCGCCAGCAGCATATCGGGGGGACAGGGGGAGACACCCCTCCACTTT | CASSISGGQGETPLHF
TRBD1 | TRBJ1-1 | - | TRBV11-3 | TGTGCCAGCAGCTTAGGACAGGGGGATATGAACACTGAAGCTTTCTTT | CASSLGQGDMNTEAFF
TRBD2 | TRBJ2-5 | - | TRBV12-3/TRBV12-4 | TGTGCCAGCAGTTTGGGAGCGGGGGTGACCCAGTACTTC | CASSLGAGVTQYF
TRBD1 | TRBJ2-7 | - | TRBV7-9 | TGTGCCAGCAGCTTAGTCGGGACAGGGCACTACGAGCAGTACTTC | CASSLVGTGHYEQYF
TRBD1 | TRBJ1-1 | - | TRBV5-1 | TGCGCCAGCAGCTCACAGGGGAAGAACACTGAAGCTTTCTTT | CASSSQGKNTEAFF
TRBD2 | TRBJ2-3 | - | TRBV29-1 | TGCAGCACCCGGACTAGCGGGAGAACAGATACGCAGTATTTT | CSTRTSGRTDTQYF
- | TRBJ1-5 | - | TRBV5-1 | TGCGCCAGCAGCTTGGAAGGCGGGAGCAATCAGCCCCAGCATTTT | CASSLEGGSNQPQHF
TRBD2 | TRBJ2-3 | - | TRBV9 | TGTGCCAGCAGCGCCTCTGCGACTAGCGGGCCAGAGGGTACGCAGTATTTT | CASSASATSGPEGTQYF
TRBD1 | TRBJ1-5 | - | TRBV3-1/TRBV3-2 | TGTGCCAGCAGTCACACTGGACAGGGACGGAAGCAGCCCCAGCATTTT | CASSHTGQGRKQPQHF
- | TRBJ2-2 | - | TRBV6-5 | TGTGCCAGCAGGTCAGGGGTGCTCGGGGAGCTGTTTTTT | CASRSGVLGELFF
- | TRBJ2-5 | - | TRBV3-1/TRBV3-2 | TGTGCCAGCAGCCGACAGCTAACCCAAGGGGAGACCCAGTACTTC | CASSRQLTQGETQYF
- | TRBJ1-5 | - | TRBV21-1 | TGTGCCAGCAGCAAGATCCCTATGACAATTGGGTCCTATCAGCCCCAGCATTTT | CASSKIPMTIGSYQPQHF
- | TRBJ2-5 | few | TRBV4-2 | TGTGCCAGCAGCCAAGGAATACGGTATCAGGGAGGTGAGGAGACCCAGTACTTC | CASSQGIRYQGGEETQYF
- | TRBJ1-2 | - | TRBV19 | TGTGCCAGTAGGGAGAGGGTTCAATATGGCTACACCTTC | CASRERVQYGYTF
- | TRBJ2-7 | few | TRBV4-1 | TGCGCCAGCAGCCTATCGCGGGGCCCAGAGGGGCAGTACTTC | CASSLSRGPEGQYF
TRBD1 | TRBJ2-3 | few | TRBV6-6 | TGTGCCAGCAGTTATTTCCGGACAGGAGGCTGGGATACGCAGTATTTT | CASSYFRTGGWDTQYF
- | TRBJ2-6 | - | TRBV5-5 | TGTGCCAGCAGCTTAGGGGGATCTGGGGCCAACGTCCTGACTTTC | CASSLGGSGANVLTF
- | TRBJ1-1 | - | TRBV10-3 | TGTGCCATCAGTTTATCAGGGAACACTGAAGCTTTCTTT | CAISLSGNTEAFF
- | TRBJ2-7 | - | TRBV27 | TGTGCCAGAAGTTTAGGGCTGCATCCCCTTTCCTACGAGCAGTACTTC | CARSLGLHPLSYEQYF
- | TRBJ2-5 | - | TRBV6-5 | TGTGCCAGCAGTAGAGCAAGGCAGGGTAAAGAGACCCAGTACTTC | CASSRARQGKETQYF
- | TRBJ1-5 | - | TRBV27 | TGTGCCAGCAGTCCGGGGGAGGCAGGGAATCAGCCCCAGCATTTT | CASSPGEAGNQPQHF
- | TRBJ1-6 | - | TRBV6-1 | TGTGCCAGCGTTGCGGGGAGCTCCTATAATTCACCCCTCCACTTT | CASVAGSSYNSPLHF
- | TRBJ2-5 | - | TRBV15 | TGTGCCACCAGGGACGGCGGGGAGACCCAGTACTTC | CATRDGGETQYF
TRBD1 | TRBJ1-2 | - | TRBV27 | TGTGCCAGCAGGGTCGGACAGGGTGCTGGCTACACCTTC | CASRVGQGAGYTF